This T cell receptor (beta chain) derives from a study of blood T cells in healthy people across ages. There are 15 residues in the CDR3. A sample-barcoded 5' primer and a J-beta primer mix were used in a second PCR of about 7 to 12 cycles. TCRdb re-analysed the 5' RACE reads in MiXCR, keeping a single row per CDR3 protein. The sample consists of around 900,000 distinct CDR3 sequences, roughly 50% of them appearing once. About this clonotype: Antigen unknown.

Broader study findings: Compared with aged donors, long-lived donors showed fewer expanded clones, suggesting selection.

This chain links TRBV21-1 with TRBJ2-7; the table calls TRBD2, which could not be checked here. TRBV21-1 constitutes a pseudogene. This receptor was obtained from a woman aged 55-69 years in good health. The sequencing input was blood. CDR3 region: CASSKARRDTYEQYF. The CDR3 DNA sequence: TGTGCCAGCAGCAAAGCGCGGCGGGATACCTACGAGCAGTACTTC.